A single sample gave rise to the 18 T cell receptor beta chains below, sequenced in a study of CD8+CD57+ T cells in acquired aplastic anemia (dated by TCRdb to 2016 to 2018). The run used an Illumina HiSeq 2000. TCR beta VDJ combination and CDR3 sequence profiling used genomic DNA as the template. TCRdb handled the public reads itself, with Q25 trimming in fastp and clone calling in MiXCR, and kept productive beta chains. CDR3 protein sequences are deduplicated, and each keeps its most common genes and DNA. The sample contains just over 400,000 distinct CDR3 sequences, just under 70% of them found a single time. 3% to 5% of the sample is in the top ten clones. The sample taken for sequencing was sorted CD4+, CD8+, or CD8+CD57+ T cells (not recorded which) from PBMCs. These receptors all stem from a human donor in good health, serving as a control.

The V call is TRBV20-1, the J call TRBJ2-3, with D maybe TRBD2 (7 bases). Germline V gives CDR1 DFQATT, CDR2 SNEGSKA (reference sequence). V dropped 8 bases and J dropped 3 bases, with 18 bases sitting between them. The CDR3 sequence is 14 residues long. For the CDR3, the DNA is TGCAGTTCACCACCGGGGGGCCAGACAGATACGCAGTATTTT. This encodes CSSPPGGQTDTQYF.

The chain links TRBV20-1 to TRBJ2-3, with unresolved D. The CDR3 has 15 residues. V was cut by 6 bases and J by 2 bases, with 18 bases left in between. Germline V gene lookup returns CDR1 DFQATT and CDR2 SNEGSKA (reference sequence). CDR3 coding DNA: TGCAGTGCCAGCCCCGGGCGGAAGGACACAGATACGCAGTATTTT. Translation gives CSASPGRKDTDTQYF.

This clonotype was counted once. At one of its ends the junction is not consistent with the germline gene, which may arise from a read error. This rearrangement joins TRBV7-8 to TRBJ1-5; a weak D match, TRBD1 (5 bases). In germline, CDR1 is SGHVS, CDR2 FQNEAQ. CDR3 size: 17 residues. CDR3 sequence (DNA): TGTGCCAGCAGCTCTTACGGCGGGGCCACTAGCTATCAGCCCCAGCATTTT. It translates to CASSSYGGATSYQPQHF. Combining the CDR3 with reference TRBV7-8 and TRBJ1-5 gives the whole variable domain GAGVSQSPRYKVAKRGQDVALRCDPISGHVSLFWYQQALGQGPEFLTYFQNEAQLDKSGLPSDRFFAERPEGSVSTLKIQRTQQEDSAVYLCASSSYGGATSYQPQHFGDGTRLSIL.

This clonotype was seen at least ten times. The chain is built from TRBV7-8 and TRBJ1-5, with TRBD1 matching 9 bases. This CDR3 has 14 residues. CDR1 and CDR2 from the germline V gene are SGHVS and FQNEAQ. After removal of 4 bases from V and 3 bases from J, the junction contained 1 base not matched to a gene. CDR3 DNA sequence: TGTGCCAGCAGCTGGACAGGGGCCAATCAGCCCCAGCATTTT. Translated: CASSWTGANQPQHF.

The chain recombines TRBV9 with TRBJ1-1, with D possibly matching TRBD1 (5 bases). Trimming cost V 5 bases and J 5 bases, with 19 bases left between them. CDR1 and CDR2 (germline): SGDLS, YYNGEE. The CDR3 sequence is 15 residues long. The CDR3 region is CASSDTGHSRTEAFF. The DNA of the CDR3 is TGTGCCAGCAGTGATACCGGACACTCGCGTACTGAAGCTTTCTTT.

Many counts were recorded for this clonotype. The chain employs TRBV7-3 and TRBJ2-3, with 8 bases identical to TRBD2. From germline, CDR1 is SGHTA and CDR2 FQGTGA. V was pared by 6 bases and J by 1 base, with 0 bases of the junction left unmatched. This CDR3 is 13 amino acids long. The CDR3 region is CASRTSGTDTQYF. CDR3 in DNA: TGTGCCAGCAGGACTAGCGGCACAGATACGCAGTATTTT.

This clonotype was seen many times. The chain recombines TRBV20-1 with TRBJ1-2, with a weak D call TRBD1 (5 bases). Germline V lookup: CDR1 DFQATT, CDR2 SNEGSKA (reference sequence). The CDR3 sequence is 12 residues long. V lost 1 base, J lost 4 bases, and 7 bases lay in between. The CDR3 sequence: CSARAGVYGYTF. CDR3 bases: TGCAGTGCTAGAGCGGGGGTCTATGGCTACACCTTC.

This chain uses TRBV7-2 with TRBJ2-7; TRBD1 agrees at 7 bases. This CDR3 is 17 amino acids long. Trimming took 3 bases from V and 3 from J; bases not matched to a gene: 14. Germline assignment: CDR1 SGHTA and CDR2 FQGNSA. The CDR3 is CTSSLAPGQEEHYEQYF. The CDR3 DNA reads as TGTACCAGCAGCTTGGCTCCTGGACAGGAAGAACACTACGAGCAGTACTTC.

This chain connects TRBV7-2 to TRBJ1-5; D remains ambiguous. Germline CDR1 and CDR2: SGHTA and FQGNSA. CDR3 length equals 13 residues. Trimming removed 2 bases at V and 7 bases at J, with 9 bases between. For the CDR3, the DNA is TGTGCCAGCAGCTTAAAGATGAACCAGCCCCAGCATTTT. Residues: CASSLKMNQPQHF.

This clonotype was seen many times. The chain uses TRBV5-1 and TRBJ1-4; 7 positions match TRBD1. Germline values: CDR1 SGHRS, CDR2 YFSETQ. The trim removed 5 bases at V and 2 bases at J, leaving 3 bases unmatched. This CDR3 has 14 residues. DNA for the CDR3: TGCGCCAGCAGAACAGGGGACACTAATGAAAAACTGTTTTTT. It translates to CASRTGDTNEKLFF. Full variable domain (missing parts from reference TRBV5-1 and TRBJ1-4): KAGVTQTPRYLIKTRGQQVTLSCSPISGHRSVSWYQQTPGQGLQFLFEYFSETQRNKGNFPGRFSGRQFSNSRSEMNVSTLELGDSALYLCASRTGDTNEKLFFGSGTQLSVL.

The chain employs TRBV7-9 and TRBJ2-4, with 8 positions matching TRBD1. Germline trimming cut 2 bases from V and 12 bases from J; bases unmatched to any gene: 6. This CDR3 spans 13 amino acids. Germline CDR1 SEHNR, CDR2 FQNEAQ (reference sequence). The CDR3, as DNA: TGTGCCAGCAGCTTACTAGGACAGGGAAGTCAGTACTTC. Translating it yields CASSLLGQGSQYF.

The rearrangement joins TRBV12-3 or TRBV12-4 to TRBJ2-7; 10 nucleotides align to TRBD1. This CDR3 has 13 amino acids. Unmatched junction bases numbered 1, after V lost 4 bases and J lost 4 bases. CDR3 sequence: CASSWGQGYEQYF. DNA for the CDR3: TGTGCCAGCAGTTGGGGACAGGGGTACGAGCAGTACTTC.

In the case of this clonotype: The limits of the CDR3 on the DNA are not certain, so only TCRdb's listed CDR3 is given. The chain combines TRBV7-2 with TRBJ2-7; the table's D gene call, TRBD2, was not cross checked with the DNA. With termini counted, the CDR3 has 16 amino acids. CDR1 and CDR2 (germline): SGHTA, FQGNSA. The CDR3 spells CASSLHNSPLHFGQYF.

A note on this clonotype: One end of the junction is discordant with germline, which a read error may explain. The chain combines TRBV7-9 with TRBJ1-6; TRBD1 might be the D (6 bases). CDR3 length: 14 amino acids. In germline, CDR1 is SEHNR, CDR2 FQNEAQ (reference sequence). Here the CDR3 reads CASSPEGGGSPLHF. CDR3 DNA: TGTGCCAGCAGCCCCGAGGGGGGCGGTTCACCCCTACACTTT.

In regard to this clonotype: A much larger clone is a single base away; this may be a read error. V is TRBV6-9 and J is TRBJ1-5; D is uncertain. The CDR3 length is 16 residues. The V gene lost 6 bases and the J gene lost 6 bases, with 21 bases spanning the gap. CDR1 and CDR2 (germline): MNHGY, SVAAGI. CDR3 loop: CASRPLRAHLAQPQHF. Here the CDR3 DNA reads TGTGCCAGCAGGCCCCTAAGGGCGCATCTCGCTCAGCCCCAGCATTTT.

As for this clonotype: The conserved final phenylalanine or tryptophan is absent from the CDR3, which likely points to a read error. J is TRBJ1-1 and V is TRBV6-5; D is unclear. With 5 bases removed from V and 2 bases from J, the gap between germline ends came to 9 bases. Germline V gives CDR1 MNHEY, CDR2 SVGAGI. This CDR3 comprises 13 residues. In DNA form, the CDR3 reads TGTGCCAGCAGTGAGAGAGGAAACACTGAAGCTTTCCTT. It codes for CASSERGNTEAFL.

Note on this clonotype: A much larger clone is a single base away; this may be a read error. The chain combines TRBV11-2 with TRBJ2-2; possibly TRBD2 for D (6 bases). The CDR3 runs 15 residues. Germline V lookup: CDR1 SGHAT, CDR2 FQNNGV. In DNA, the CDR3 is TGTGCCAGCAGCTTAGGGCGGGGCTACACCGGGGAGCTGTCTTTT. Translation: CASSLGRGYTGELSF.

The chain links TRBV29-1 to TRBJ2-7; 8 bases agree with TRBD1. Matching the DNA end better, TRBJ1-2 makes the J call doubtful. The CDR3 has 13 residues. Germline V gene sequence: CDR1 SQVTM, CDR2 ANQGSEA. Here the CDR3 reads CSTHPTGACGYTF. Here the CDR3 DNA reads TGCAGCACCCATCCGACAGGGGCCTGTGGCTACACCTTC.